The clone carrying this T cell receptor beta chain appeared many times. Investigators prepared the TCR beta libraries by applying iRepertoire HTBI primers and Arm-PCR of CDR3 regions. TCRdb re-called the multiplex PCR reads through MiXCR, storing one row per CDR3 protein. This table has about 320,000 distinct CDR3 sequences, under 20% appearing once. The sample is drawn from a study of regulatory T cells in long-lasting Graves disease. CDR1 and CDR2 (germline): MDHEN, SYDVKM. The V and J ends lost 8 bases and 3 bases, in that order; junction bases with no gene match: 7. CDR3 size: 14 residues. Time point reported: newly diagnosed GD, antithyroid drugs for less than 3 months. The TCR library was made from RNA extracted from PBMCs.

Sample: peripheral blood mononuclear cells (PBMCs), taken at new diagnosis, from a patient treated with antithyroid drugs. The source of this sequence is a female donor with Graves disease. This chain links TRBV28 with TRBJ2-1, with 7 bases identical to TRBD2. This chain's CDR3 is CASWKAGDYNEQFF. The CDR3 DNA follows: TGTGCCAGCTGGAAGGCGGGGGACTACAATGAGCAGTTCTTC.